This T cell receptor (beta chain) was sequenced for a study of shared clonotypes between healthy human individuals. Study context: The donors, a couple of women and a few men, were aged 18 to 49.

Note on this clone: Its antigen is not identified.

Data came from immunoSEQ multiplex PCR; TCRdb stores just in-frame clones and leaves some out. Here the sample spans approximately 1,500,000 clones, 96% being singletons. General observations from the study: Clonotype sharing among donors was thought likely to change with sequencing depth.

Germline assignment: CDR1 SQVTM and CDR2 ANQGSEA. V was cut by 2 bases and J by 4 bases, with 14 bases left in between. This CDR3 spans 14 amino acids. This TCR derives from a man aged 25-45 years in good health. The material sequenced was naive CD4+ T cells sorted from blood. Stated subset: CD45RA+ positively selected. V is TRBV29-1 and J is TRBJ1-2, with D tentatively TRBD1 (5 bases). As DNA, the CDR3 is TGCAGCGTTGAACAGGGCACCAGTGTCTATGGCTACACCTTC. Translation gives CSVEQGTSVYGYTF.